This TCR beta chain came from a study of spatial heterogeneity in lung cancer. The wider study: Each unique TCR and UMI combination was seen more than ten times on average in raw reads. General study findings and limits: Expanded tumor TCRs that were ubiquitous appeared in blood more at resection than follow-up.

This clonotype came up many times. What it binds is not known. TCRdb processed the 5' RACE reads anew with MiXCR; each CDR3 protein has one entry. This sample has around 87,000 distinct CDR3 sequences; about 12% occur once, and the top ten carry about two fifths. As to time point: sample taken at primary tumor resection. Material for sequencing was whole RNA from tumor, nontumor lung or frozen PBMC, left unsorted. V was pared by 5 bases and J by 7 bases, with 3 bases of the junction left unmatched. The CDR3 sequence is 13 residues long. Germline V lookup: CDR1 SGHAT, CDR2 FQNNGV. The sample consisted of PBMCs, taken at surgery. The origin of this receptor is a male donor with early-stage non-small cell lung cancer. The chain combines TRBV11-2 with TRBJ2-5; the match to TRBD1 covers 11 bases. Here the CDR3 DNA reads TGTGCCAGCAGCGGACAGGGGGCAGGGACCCAGTACTTC. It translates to CASSGQGAGTQYF. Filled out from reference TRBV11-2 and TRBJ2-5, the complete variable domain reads EAGVAQSPRYKIIEKRQSVAFWCNPISGHATLYWYQQILGQGPKLLIQFQNNGVVDDSQLPKDRFSAERLKGVDSTLKIQPAKLEDSAVYLCASSGQGAGTQYFGPGTRLLVL.